This T cell receptor beta chain was profiled in a study of T cells after yellow fever vaccination. Study-level results: Contamination of FACS-sorted repertoires by abundant clonotypes from the bulk population could occur. Researchers report a weaker secondary response that nonetheless peaked faster, day 5 versus 15.

V dropped 0 bases and J dropped 5 bases, with 10 bases sitting between them. Germline CDR1 is LNHDA and CDR2 is SQIVND (reference sequence). The CDR3 runs to 14 residues. About this clonotype itself: The antigen is undetermined.

A 5'RACE template-switching step, the method used to make TCR cDNA, added a universal primer site and UMIs. TCRdb re-called the 5' RACE reads with MiXCR, one entry per CDR3 protein. In the table there are about 330,000 distinct CDR3 sequences, roughly 4% of which are singletons. The chain joins TRBV19 to TRBJ1-1, with D maybe TRBD1 (5 bases). The starting material was PBMCs, obtained 5 days after the yellow fever booster vaccination. The sequence came from a man aged 18 to 29 who received the YFV17D yellow fever vaccine. The CDR3 nucleotides are TGTGCCAGTAGTATAGAGGGGCTCGGGACTGAAGCTTTCTTT. Translating it yields CASSIEGLGTEAFF. Variable domain in full (rest from reference TRBV19 and TRBJ1-1): DGGITQSPKYLFRKEGQNVTLSCEQNLNHDAMYWYRQDPGQGLRLIYYSQIVNDFQKGDIAEGYSVSREKKESFPLTVTSAQKNPTAFYLCASSIEGLGTEAFFGQGTRLTVV.